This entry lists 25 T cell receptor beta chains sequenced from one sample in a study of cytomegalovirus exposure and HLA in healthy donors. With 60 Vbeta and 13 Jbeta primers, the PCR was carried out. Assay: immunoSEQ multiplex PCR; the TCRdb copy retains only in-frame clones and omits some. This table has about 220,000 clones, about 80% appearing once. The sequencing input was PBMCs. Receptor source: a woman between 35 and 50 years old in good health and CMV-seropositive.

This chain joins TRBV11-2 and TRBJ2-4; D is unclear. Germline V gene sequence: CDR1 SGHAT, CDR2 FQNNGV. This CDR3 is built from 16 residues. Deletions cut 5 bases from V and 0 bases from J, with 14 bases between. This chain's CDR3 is CASSTGQHLAKNIQYF. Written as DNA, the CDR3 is TGTGCCAGCAGCACGGGTCAGCACCTAGCCAAAAACATTCAGTACTTC.

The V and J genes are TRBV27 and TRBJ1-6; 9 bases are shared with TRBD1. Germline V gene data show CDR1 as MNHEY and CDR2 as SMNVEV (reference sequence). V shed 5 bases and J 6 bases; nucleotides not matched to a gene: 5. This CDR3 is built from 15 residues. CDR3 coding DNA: TGTGCCAGCAGTAAGTTGGACAGGGGTAATTCACCCCTCCACTTT. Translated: CASSKLDRGNSPLHF.

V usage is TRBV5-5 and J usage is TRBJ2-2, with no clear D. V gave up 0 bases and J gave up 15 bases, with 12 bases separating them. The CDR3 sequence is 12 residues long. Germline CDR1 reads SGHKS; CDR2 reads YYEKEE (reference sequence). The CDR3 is CASSLVGDSVFF. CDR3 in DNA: TGTGCCAGCAGCTTGGTGGGCGATTCGGTGTTTTTT. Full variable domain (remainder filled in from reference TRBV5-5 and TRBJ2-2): DAGVTQSPTHLIKTRGQQVTLRCSPISGHKSVSWYQQVLGQGPQFIFQYYEKEERGRGNFPDRFSARQFPNYSSELNVNALLLGDSALYLCASSLVGDSVFFGEGSRLTVL.

CDR3 DNA sequence: TGTGCCACCAGTTCCGGGATTAACTACGAGCAGTACTTC. It translates to CATSSGINYEQYF. The chain is built from TRBV15 and TRBJ2-7, with a tentative D call TRBD2 (5 bases). Germline CDR1 is LNHNV and CDR2 is YYDKDF (reference sequence). The V gene lost 6 bases and the J gene lost 3 bases, with 12 bases spanning the gap. There are 13 residues in the CDR3.

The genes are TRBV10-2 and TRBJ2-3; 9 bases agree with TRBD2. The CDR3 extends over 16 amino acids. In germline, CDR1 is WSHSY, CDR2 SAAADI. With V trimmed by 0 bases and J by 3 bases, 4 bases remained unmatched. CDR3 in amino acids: CASSESLAGLTDTQYF. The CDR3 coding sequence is TGCGCCAGCAGTGAGTCCCTAGCGGGACTAACAGATACGCAGTATTTT.

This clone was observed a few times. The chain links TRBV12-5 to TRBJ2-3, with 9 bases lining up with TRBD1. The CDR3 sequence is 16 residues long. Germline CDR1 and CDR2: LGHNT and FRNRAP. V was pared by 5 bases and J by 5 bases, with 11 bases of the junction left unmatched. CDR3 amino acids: CASGALPGQGIDTQYF. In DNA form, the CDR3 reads TGTGCTAGTGGTGCCCTCCCGGGACAGGGAATAGATACGCAGTATTTT.

As DNA, the CDR3 is TGTGCCAGTTCAGACAGCCTCTTAAACTATGGCTACACCTTC. Amino acid sequence: CASSDSLLNYGYTF. The rearrangement uses TRBV19 and TRBJ1-2; D is possibly TRBD1 (5 bases). The CDR3 has 14 amino acids. Trimming shortened V by 8 bases and J by 2 bases, and 15 bases separated the two germline ends. Looked up from germline, CDR1 is LNHDA and CDR2 is SQIVND (reference sequence).

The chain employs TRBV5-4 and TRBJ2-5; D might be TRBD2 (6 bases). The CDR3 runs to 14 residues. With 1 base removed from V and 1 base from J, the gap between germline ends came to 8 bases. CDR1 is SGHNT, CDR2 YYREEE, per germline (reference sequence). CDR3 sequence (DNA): TGTGCCAGCAGCTTGCCCGGGGGCCAAGAGACCCAGTACTTC. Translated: CASSLPGGQETQYF.

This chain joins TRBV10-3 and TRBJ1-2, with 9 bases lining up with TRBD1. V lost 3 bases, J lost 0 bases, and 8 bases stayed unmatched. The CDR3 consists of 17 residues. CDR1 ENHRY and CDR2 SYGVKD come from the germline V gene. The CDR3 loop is CAISEPGQGRANYGYTF. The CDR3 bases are TGTGCCATCAGTGAACCCGGACAGGGGAGAGCTAACTATGGCTACACCTTC.

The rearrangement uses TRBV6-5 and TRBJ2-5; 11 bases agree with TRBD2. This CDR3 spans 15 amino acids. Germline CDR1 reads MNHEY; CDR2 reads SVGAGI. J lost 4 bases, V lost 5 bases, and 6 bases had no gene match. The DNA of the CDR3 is TGTGCCAGCAGTCAGGCTAGCGGGGGGCGAGAGACCCAGTACTTC. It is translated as CASSQASGGRETQYF.

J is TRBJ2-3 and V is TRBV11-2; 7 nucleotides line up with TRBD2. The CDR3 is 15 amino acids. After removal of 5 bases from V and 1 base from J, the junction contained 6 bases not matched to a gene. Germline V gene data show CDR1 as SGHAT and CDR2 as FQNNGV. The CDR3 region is CASSVTSFGTDTQYF. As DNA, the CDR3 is TGTGCCAGCAGCGTGACTAGCTTCGGCACAGATACGCAGTATTTT.

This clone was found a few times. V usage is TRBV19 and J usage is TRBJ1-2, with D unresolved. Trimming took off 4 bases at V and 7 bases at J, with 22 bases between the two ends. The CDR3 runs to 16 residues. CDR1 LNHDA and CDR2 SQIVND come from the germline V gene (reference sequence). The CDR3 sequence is CASSTGGRALFAGYTF. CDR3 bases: TGTGCCAGTAGTACGGGAGGAAGGGCCCTTTTTGCTGGCTACACCTTC.

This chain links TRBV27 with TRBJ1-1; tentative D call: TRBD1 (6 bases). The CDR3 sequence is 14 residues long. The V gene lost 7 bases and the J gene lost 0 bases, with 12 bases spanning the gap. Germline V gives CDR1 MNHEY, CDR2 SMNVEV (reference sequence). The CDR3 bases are TGTGCCAGCACGACAGGCTTTTTGAACACTGAAGCTTTCTTT. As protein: CASTTGFLNTEAFF.

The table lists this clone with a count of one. The CDR3 nucleotides are TGTGCCAGTAGTATAGGGACTAGCGGGAGTATCTATGAGCAGTTCTTC. Amino acid sequence: CASSIGTSGSIYEQFF. This chain links TRBV19 with TRBJ2-1, with TRBD2 matching 13 bases. Trimming took 1 base from V and 8 from J; bases not matched to a gene: 5. The germline gives CDR1 LNHDA, CDR2 SQIVND (reference sequence). The CDR3 covers 16 residues.

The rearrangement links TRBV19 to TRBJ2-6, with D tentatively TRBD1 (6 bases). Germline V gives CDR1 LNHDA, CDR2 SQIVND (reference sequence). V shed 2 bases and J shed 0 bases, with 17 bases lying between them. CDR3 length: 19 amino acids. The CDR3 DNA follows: TGTGCCAGTAGTATAAGGGGGAAGGGCGGAAGCTCTGGGGCCAACGTCCTGACTTTC. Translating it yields CASSIRGKGGSSGANVLTF.

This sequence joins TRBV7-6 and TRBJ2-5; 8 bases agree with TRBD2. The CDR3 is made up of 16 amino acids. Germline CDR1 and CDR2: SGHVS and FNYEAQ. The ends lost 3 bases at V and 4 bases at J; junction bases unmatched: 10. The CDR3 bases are TGTGCCAGCAGCTTTTCCCCCCTAGCGGGCCGAGAGACCCAGTACTTC. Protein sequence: CASSFSPLAGRETQYF.

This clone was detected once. The CDR3 spells CASSPQDRGTEAFF. DNA for the CDR3: TGTGCCAGCAGCCCCCAAGACAGGGGAACTGAAGCTTTCTTT. The chain uses TRBV9 and TRBJ1-1, with 8 bases fitting TRBD1. V lost 4 bases to trimming and J lost 5 bases; unmatched junction nucleotides: 7. In germline, CDR1 is SGDLS, CDR2 YYNGEE. The CDR3 length is 14 residues.

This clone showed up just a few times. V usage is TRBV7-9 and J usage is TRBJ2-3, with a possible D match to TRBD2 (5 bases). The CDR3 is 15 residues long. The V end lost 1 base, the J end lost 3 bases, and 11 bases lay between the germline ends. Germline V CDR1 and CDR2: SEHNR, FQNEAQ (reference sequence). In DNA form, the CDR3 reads TGTGCCAGCAGCTTAGTTTCCCCGGGGACAGATACGCAGTATTTT. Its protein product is CASSLVSPGTDTQYF.

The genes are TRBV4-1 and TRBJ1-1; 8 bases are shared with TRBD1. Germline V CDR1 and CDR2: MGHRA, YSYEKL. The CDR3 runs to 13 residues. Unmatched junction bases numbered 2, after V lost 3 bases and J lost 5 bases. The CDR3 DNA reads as TGCGCCAGCAGCCACACAGGGGGTACTGAAGCTTTCTTT. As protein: CASSHTGGTEAFF.

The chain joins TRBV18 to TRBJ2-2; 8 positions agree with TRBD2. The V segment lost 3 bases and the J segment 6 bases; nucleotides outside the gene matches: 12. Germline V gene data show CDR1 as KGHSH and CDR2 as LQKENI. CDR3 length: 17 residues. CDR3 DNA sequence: TGTGCCAGCTCACCTCCTATCGGGGGGGCCACCGCCGGGGAGCTGTTTTTT. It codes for CASSPPIGGATAGELFF.

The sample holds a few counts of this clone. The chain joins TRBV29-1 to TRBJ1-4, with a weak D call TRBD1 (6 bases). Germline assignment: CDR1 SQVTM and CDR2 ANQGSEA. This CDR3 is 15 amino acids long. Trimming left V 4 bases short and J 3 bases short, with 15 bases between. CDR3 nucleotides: TGCAGCGTTGTACCAGGGGATGAGGCTAATGAAAAACTGTTTTTT. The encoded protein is CSVVPGDEANEKLFF. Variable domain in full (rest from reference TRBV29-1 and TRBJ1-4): SAVISQKPSRDICQRGTSLTIQCQVDSQVTMMFWYRQQPGQSLTLIATANQGSEATYESGFVIDKFPISRPNLTFSTLTVSNMSPEDSSIYLCSVVPGDEANEKLFFGSGTQLSVL.

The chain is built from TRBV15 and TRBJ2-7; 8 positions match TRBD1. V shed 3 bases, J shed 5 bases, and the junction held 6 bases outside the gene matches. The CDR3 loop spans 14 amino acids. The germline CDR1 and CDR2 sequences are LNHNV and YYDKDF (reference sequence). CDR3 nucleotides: TGTGCCACCAGCAGGGACAGGGTCTCTCACGAGCAGTACTTC. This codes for CATSRDRVSHEQYF. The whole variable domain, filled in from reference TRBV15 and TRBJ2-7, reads DAMVIQNPRYQVTQFGKPVTLSCSQTLNHNVMYWYQQKSSQAPKLLFHYYDKDFNNEADTPDNFQSRRPNTSFCFLDIRSPGLGDTAMYLCATSRDRVSHEQYFGPGTRLTVT.

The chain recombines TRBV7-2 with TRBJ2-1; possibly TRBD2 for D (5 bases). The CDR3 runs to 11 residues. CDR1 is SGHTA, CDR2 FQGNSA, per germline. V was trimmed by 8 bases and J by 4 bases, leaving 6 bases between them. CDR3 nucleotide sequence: TGTGCCAGCGGGAGTTACAATGAGCAGTTCTTC. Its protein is CASGSYNEQFF. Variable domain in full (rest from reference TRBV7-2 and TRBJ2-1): GAGVSQSPSNKVTEKGKDVELRCDPISGHTALYWYRQSLGQGLEFLIYFQGNSAPDKSGLPSDRFSAERTGGSVSTLTIQRTQQEDSAVYLCASGSYNEQFFGPGTRLTVL.

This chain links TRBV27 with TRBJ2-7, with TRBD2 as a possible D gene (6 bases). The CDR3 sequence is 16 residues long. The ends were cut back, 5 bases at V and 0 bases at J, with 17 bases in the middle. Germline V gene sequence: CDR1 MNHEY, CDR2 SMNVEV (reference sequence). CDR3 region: CASSLSAGRSSYEQYF. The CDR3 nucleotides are TGTGCCAGCAGTCTTTCGGCGGGGAGGAGCTCCTACGAGCAGTACTTC.

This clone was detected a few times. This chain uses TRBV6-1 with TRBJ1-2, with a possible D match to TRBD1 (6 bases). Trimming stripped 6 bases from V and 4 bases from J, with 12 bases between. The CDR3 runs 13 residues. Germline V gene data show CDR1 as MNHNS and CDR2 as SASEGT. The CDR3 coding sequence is TGTGCCAGCAGGCAGGACAGCTTCTATGGCTACACCTTC. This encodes CASRQDSFYGYTF.